This T cell receptor beta chain emerged from a study of CXCR3-negative and CXCR3-positive naive CD8 T cells. Study-wide context: The TRB read total, about 130 million, broke down to about 1.5 +/- 0.3 million reads per library.

Germline-derived CDR1 and CDR2 are SNHLY and FYNNEI. CDR3 size: 12 residues. Researchers prepared the TRB cDNA libraries using 5' RACE with UMI labels. From its re-call of the 5' RACE reads, TCRdb lists each CDR3 protein once, without DNA. Reported are tens of thousands of distinct CDR3 sequences; the ten largest clones contain almost 0.55%. About this clonotype itself: As yet, its antigen is unknown.

Overall study findings and caveats: Researchers report that CXCR3-positive naive cells carry more hydrophobic TRB CDR3s than CXCR3-negative naive cells.

The J gene is TRBJ2-1, the V gene TRBV2; the D call of TRBD2 rests on TCRdb alone, since no DNA is present to check it. This TCR was recovered from a human donor in good health. Some clones in this sample may be carry-over from other donors' samples. The sequenced sample consisted of naive CXCR3+ CD8+ T cells from blood. Noted subset: CD45RO-CCR7+CD27+CD95- naive CD8+ T cells expressing CXCR3 (TNR3+). CDR3 sequence reads: CASSEAAEPPFF.